Presented here are 18 T cell receptor beta chains from one specimen sequenced in a study of T-cell reconstitution after alpha-beta-depleted transplantation in children. Using unique molecular identifiers, the investigators prepared the TCRbeta library. TCRdb recomputed calls from the PCR reads with MiXCR, one row per CDR3 protein. The repertoire has a few hundred thousand distinct CDR3 sequences, about 9.4% of them found once; the top ten carry 7.5%. Source: PBMCs, taken before TCRalphabeta/CD19-depleted stem cell transplant. The origin of the receptors is a boy under two years old with acute myeloid leukemia, due to receive a stem cell transplant.

This clonotype was found a few times. The chain carries TRBV4-3 and TRBJ1-5, with D uncertain. Germline loops: CDR1 LGHNA, CDR2 YSLEER. V was trimmed by 0 bases and J by 2 bases, leaving 11 bases between them. This CDR3 spans 16 amino acids. CDR3 DNA: TGCGCCAGCAGCCAAGATGGAGGAGTAGGCAATCAGCCCCAGCATTTT. Residues: CASSQDGGVGNQPQHF.

This clonotype was seen more than once but under ten times. V is TRBV12-3 or TRBV12-4 and J is TRBJ2-1; TRBD2 agrees at 8 bases. V gave up 7 bases and J gave up 2 bases; unmatched junction bases: 4. The CDR3 has 14 residues. The CDR3 loop reads CASITGGPYNEQFF. CDR3 nucleotides: TGTGCCAGCATTACGGGGGGGCCCTACAATGAGCAGTTCTTC.

This clonotype was seen at least ten times. The gene calls are TRBV7-2 and TRBJ2-1; possible D gene TRBD2, 5 bases. The CDR3 extends over 15 amino acids. V lost 1 base and J lost 7, with 14 bases in between. Per the germline V gene, CDR1 is SGHTA and CDR2 is FQGNSA. DNA of the CDR3: TGTGCCAGCAGCTTAGTTGATATCCGAGGGAATGAGCAGTTCTTC. Residues: CASSLVDIRGNEQFF.

This clonotype was counted ten times or more. This chain connects TRBV7-9 to TRBJ2-2, with a possible D match to TRBD2 (6 bases). Germline CDR1 is SEHNR and CDR2 is FQNEAQ (reference sequence). Trimming stripped 3 bases from V and 4 bases from J, with 12 bases between. The CDR3 extends over 15 amino acids. CDR3 sequence reads: CASSFGGSGTGELFF. The CDR3 nucleotides read TGTGCCAGCAGCTTCGGAGGGTCGGGCACCGGGGAGCTGTTTTTT.

This clonotype has a count of ten or more. V is TRBV3-1 and J is TRBJ2-6; D remains ambiguous. Germline CDR1 reads LGHDT; CDR2 reads YNNKEL (reference sequence). This CDR3 spans 19 amino acids. V lost 5 bases and J lost 0, with 20 bases in between. The CDR3 DNA reads TGTGCCAGCAGCTCCCTGGGATTGTCCCCCTTCTCTGGGGCCAACGTCCTGACTTTC. Translated: CASSSLGLSPFSGANVLTF.

The sample holds many counts of this clonotype. The chain uses TRBV20-1 and TRBJ1-5, with 8 nucleotides matching TRBD1. Losses at the gene ends were 0 bases for V and 5 bases for J; bases not matched to a gene: 6. Germline values: CDR1 DFQATT, CDR2 SNEGSKA (reference sequence). This CDR3 has 15 amino acids. CDR3 amino acids: CSARDYGQGDQPQHF. The CDR3 bases are TGCAGTGCTAGAGATTACGGACAGGGCGATCAGCCCCAGCATTTT.

This clonotype was counted only a few times. The chain is built from TRBV19 and TRBJ1-2; D is possibly TRBD1 (6 bases). Deletions cut 7 bases from V and 4 bases from J, with 19 bases between. The CDR3 length is 15 residues. Germline loops: CDR1 LNHDA, CDR2 SQIVND (reference sequence). As DNA, the CDR3 is TGTGCCAGTACTCCATCCCGACAGGCTCCCTATGGCTACACCTTC. Residues: CASTPSRQAPYGYTF.

This clonotype was counted a few times. CDR3 sequence reads: CASSLAADTYEQYF. In nucleotides, the CDR3 is TGCGCCAGCAGCTTGGCCGCGGACACCTACGAGCAGTACTTC. The V and J genes are TRBV5-1 and TRBJ2-7; D perhaps matches TRBD1 (5 bases). V lost 0 bases and J 2 bases, leaving 9 bases between the germline ends. The CDR3 is 14 residues long. Germline-derived CDR1 and CDR2 are SGHRS and YFSETQ. The full variable domain, rest sourced from reference TRBV5-1 and TRBJ2-7, is KAGVTQTPRYLIKTRGQQVTLSCSPISGHRSVSWYQQTPGQGLQFLFEYFSETQRNKGNFPGRFSGRQFSNSRSEMNVSTLELGDSALYLCASSLAADTYEQYFGPGTRLTVT.

The rearrangement links TRBV30 to TRBJ1-5; no firm D call. CDR1 and CDR2 from the germline V gene are GTSNPN and SVGIG (reference sequence). CDR3 length: 13 residues. The V end was cut by 0 bases, the J end by 5 bases, with 8 bases between. The CDR3 sequence: CAWSVDGDQPQHF. Here the CDR3 DNA reads TGTGCCTGGAGTGTTGACGGAGATCAGCCCCAGCATTTT.

This clonotype was found many times. This rearrangement joins TRBV28 to TRBJ2-7; a weak D match, TRBD1 (6 bases). This CDR3 contains 15 residues. The V end lost 5 bases, the J end lost 6 bases, and 20 bases lay between the germline ends. CDR1 MDHEN and CDR2 SYDVKM come from the germline V gene. Here the CDR3 reads CASSTRPGEPSEQYF. CDR3 in DNA: TGTGCCAGCAGTACCCGGCCAGGGGAGCCTAGCGAGCAGTACTTC.

In its sample, this clonotype was seen many times. The V gene is TRBV3-1, the J gene TRBJ2-1; unclear D gene. Trimming took 1 base from V and 3 from J, leaving 4 bases between them. The CDR3 runs 13 residues. Germline assignment: CDR1 LGHDT and CDR2 YNNKEL (reference sequence). CDR3 nucleotide sequence: TGTGCCAGCAGCCAAGCCCGCTACAATGAGCAGTTCTTC. Protein sequence: CASSQARYNEQFF.

This clonotype showed up many times. The chain is built from TRBV28 and TRBJ1-5, with D possibly being TRBD1 (5 bases). Trimming pared 3 bases from V and 3 bases from J, leaving 12 bases between. Germline CDR1 and CDR2: MDHEN and SYDVKM. This CDR3 has 15 residues. CDR3 bases: TGTGCCAGCAGTTTGCCCGGGGCCGCCAATCAGCCCCAGCATTTT. This codes for CASSLPGAANQPQHF.

In regard to this clonotype: A much larger clone sits a single nucleotide away, making a read error possible. V usage is TRBV24-1 and J usage is TRBJ2-1; 14 nucleotides line up with TRBD2. Per germline, CDR1 KGHDR and CDR2 SFDVKD. This CDR3 is 15 amino acids long. CDR3 bases: TGTGCCACCAGTGATGGGACTAGCGGGAGCAATGAGCAGATCTTC. It specifies CATSDGTSGSNEQIF.

Many counts were recorded for this clonotype. The CDR3 coding sequence is TGTGCCAGCAGTTTCTTGGAGAATGAGCAGTTCTTC. It encodes CASSFLENEQFF. The chain employs TRBV12-3 or TRBV12-4 and TRBJ2-1; no clear D gene. This CDR3 has 12 residues. V was clipped by 3 bases and J by 7 bases, with 7 bases between them.

This clonotype was detected only a few times. J is TRBJ2-7 and V is TRBV7-8, with 10 bases matching TRBD2. Germline V CDR1 and CDR2: SGHVS, FQNEAQ. The ends lost 3 bases at V and 4 bases at J; junction bases unmatched: 6. The CDR3 runs to 15 residues. CDR3 in amino acids: CASSFRTSGAYEQYF. CDR3 sequence (DNA): TGTGCCAGCAGCTTTAGGACTAGCGGAGCTTACGAGCAGTACTTC. Full variable domain (remainder filled in from reference TRBV7-8 and TRBJ2-7): GAGVSQSPRYKVAKRGQDVALRCDPISGHVSLFWYQQALGQGPEFLTYFQNEAQLDKSGLPSDRFFAERPEGSVSTLKIQRTQQEDSAVYLCASSFRTSGAYEQYFGPGTRLTVT.

Many counts were recorded for this clonotype. V usage is TRBV11-2 and J usage is TRBJ1-1; D may be TRBD1 (5 bases). Trimming cost V 2 bases and J 1 base, with 11 bases left between them. Germline CDR1 SGHAT, CDR2 FQNNGV. The CDR3 covers 15 residues. This CDR3 reads CASSLQGRGNTEAFF. The CDR3 DNA reads TGTGCCAGCAGCTTACAGGGTAGGGGGAACACTGAAGCTTTCTTT. The whole variable domain, remainder taken from reference TRBV11-2 and TRBJ1-1, is EAGVAQSPRYKIIEKRQSVAFWCNPISGHATLYWYQQILGQGPKLLIQFQNNGVVDDSQLPKDRFSAERLKGVDSTLKIQPAKLEDSAVYLCASSLQGRGNTEAFFGQGTRLTVV.

The sample holds many counts of this clonotype. The genes are TRBV6-1 and TRBJ2-1, with TRBD2 matching 10 bases. CDR3 length: 15 residues. CDR1 and CDR2 from the germline V gene are MNHNS and SASEGT. J was trimmed by 13 bases and V by 1 base; bases with no gene match: 10. Written as DNA, the CDR3 is TGTGCCAGCAGTGAAGAGAGGAGTCTAGCGGGAGAACAGTTCTTC. It translates to CASSEERSLAGEQFF.

This clonotype came up a few times. The chain recombines TRBV19 with TRBJ1-5; D gene uncertain. This CDR3 has 13 residues. The ends were cut back, 4 bases at V and 4 bases at J, with 8 bases in the middle. The germline CDR1 and CDR2 sequences are LNHDA and SQIVND (reference sequence). The CDR3 loop is CASSTRVNQPQHF. The CDR3 DNA reads TGTGCCAGTAGTACAAGGGTAAATCAGCCCCAGCATTTT.